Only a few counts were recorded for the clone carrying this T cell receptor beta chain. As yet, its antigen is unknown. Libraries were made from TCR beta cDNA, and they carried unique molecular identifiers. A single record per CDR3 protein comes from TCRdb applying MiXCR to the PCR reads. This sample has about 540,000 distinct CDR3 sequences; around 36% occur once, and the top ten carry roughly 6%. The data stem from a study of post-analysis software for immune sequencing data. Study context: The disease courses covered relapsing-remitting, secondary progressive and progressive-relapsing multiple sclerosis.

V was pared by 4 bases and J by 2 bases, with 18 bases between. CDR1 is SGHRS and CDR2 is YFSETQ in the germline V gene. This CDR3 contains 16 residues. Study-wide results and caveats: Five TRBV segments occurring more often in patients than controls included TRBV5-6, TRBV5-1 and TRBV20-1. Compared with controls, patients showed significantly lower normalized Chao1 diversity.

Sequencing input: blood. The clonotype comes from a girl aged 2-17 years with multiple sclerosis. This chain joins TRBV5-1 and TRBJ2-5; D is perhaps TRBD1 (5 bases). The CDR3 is CASSLDILRLQETQYF. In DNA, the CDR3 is TGCGCCAGCAGCCTGGACATCCTCCGTCTACAAGAGACCCAGTACTTC.